These 20 T cell receptor beta chains share one sample of origin, sequenced in a study of T cell changes during pregnancy in multiple sclerosis. Generated by immunoSEQ multiplex PCR, the TCRdb table keeps only in-frame clones and is missing some. The table lists roughly 30,000 clones, 89% of them singletons. The sequenced sample was CD8+ T cells from peripheral blood mononuclear cells, obtained in the second trimester of pregnancy. Receptor source: a female donor with multiple sclerosis, enrolled in a pregnancy study.

This rearrangement joins TRBV9 to TRBJ1-2; 7 bases fit TRBD1. The CDR3 has 14 residues. Trimming took 4 bases from V and 7 from J; bases not matched to a gene: 10. The germline gives CDR1 SGDLS, CDR2 YYNGEE. CDR3 in amino acids: CASSSASGGGGYTF. The CDR3 DNA reads as TGTGCCAGCAGCAGCGCGTCAGGGGGAGGTGGCTACACCTTC.

Concerning this clone itself: An end of the junction does not agree with germline; a read error may underlie this. The V call is TRBV25-1, the J call TRBJ2-7; TRBD2 might be the D (7 bases). Germline loops: CDR1 MGHDK, CDR2 SYGVNS. CDR3 length equals 12 residues. The CDR3 sequence: CASSEGGAGLLF. The CDR3 coding sequence is TGTGCCAGCAGTGAGGGGGGGGCAGGGTTGTTGTTC.

The chain recombines TRBV27 with TRBJ2-5; TRBD1 agrees at 7 bases. Losses at the gene ends were 11 bases for V and 3 bases for J; bases not matched to a gene: 9. The germline V gene has CDR1 MNHEY and CDR2 SMNVEV (reference sequence). The CDR3 length is 13 residues. For the CDR3, the DNA is TGTGCCTGCGCAGGGGGACCAGAAGAGACCCAGTACTTC. Protein product: CACAGGPEETQYF.

The chain carries TRBV27 and TRBJ1-4, with 9 bases lining up with TRBD1. Per the germline V gene, CDR1 is MNHEY and CDR2 is SMNVEV (reference sequence). The CDR3 is 12 residues long. The CDR3 reads CAVDGTGKKLFF. CDR3 DNA: TGTGCGGTAGACGGGACAGGGAAAAAACTGTTTTTT.

The chain is built from TRBV6-1 and TRBJ2-7; the D gene is possibly TRBD1 (6 bases). The V gene lost 3 bases and the J gene lost 0 bases, with 12 bases spanning the gap. CDR1 MNHNS and CDR2 SASEGT come from the germline V gene. The CDR3 runs 15 residues. The CDR3 region has the DNA TGTGCCAGCAGTGAGCAGGGGACGAGCTCCTACGAGCAGTACTTC. It yields the protein CASSEQGTSSYEQYF.

This chain uses TRBV5-4 with TRBJ2-7, with 8 bases identical to TRBD2. The CDR3 sequence is 15 residues long. In germline, CDR1 is SGHNT, CDR2 YYREEE (reference sequence). V was clipped by 5 bases and J by 5 bases; unmatched bases: 12. The CDR3 protein is CASSWKRESANEQYF. The DNA for the CDR3 is TGTGCCAGCAGTTGGAAGCGGGAGTCGGCTAACGAGCAGTACTTC.

This chain connects TRBV19 to TRBJ1-1, with D possibly matching TRBD1 (6 bases). The ends were cut back, 7 bases at V and 6 bases at J, with 18 bases in the middle. CDR1 LNHDA and CDR2 SQIVND come from the germline V gene (reference sequence). The CDR3 is 14 residues long. The CDR3 DNA reads as TGTGCCAGTATCACGACAGGCGGAATCTCTGAAGCTTTCTTT. Translating gives CASITTGGISEAFF.

The CDR3 here is CASRPGRAGGYTF. The DNA of the CDR3 is TGTGCCAGTAGACCAGGGAGGGCAGGTGGCTACACCTTC. The V call is TRBV19, the J call TRBJ1-2; D is perhaps TRBD1 (5 bases). Germline loops: CDR1 LNHDA, CDR2 SQIVND (reference sequence). With 6 bases removed from V and 7 bases from J, the gap between germline ends came to 15 bases. This CDR3 region has 13 residues.

The chain couples TRBV6-1 to TRBJ1-2; a possible D gene is TRBD1 (6 bases). Trimming took 1 base from V and 8 from J, leaving 11 bases between them. The CDR3 runs 13 residues. Per germline, CDR1 MNHNS and CDR2 SASEGT. CDR3 sequence (DNA): TGTGCCAGCAGTGAAGAGTTCAGGGGCGGCTACACCTTC. Its protein is CASSEEFRGGYTF.

The chain combines TRBV9 with TRBJ2-7; D possibly corresponds to TRBD2 (6 bases). The ends were cut back, 3 bases at V and 6 bases at J, with 10 bases in the middle. The CDR3 runs 12 residues. Germline assignment: CDR1 SGDLS and CDR2 YYNGEE. The chain's CDR3 is CASSANGGEQYF. The CDR3 DNA follows: TGTGCCAGCAGCGCCAACGGGGGCGAGCAGTACTTC. Using reference TRBV9 and TRBJ2-7 for the parts outside the CDR3, the full variable domain is DSGVTQTPKHLITATGQRVTLRCSPRSGDLSVYWYQQSLDQGLQFLIQYYNGEERAKGNILERFSAQQFPDLHSELNLSSLELGDSALYFCASSANGGEQYFGPGTRLTVT.

The rearrangement joins TRBV16 to TRBJ2-1, with 11 bases that match TRBD2. Germline V gene lookup returns CDR1 KGHSY and CDR2 FQNENV. The V and J ends lost 7 bases and 9 bases, in that order; junction bases with no gene match: 17. The CDR3 extends over 17 amino acids. The CDR3: CASNLRSLAGGRGEQFF. The CDR3 DNA reads as TGTGCCAGCAACCTCCGATCCCTAGCGGGAGGTAGGGGTGAGCAGTTCTTC.

J is TRBJ1-3 and V is TRBV5-6; possibly TRBD1 for D (5 bases). Trimming removed 0 bases from V and 4 bases from J, with 17 bases in between. CDR1 and CDR2 (germline): SGHDT, YYEEEE. The CDR3 sequence is 17 residues long. In nucleotides, the CDR3 is TGTGCCAGCAGCTTGGCCCGACAGCAAATAGCCGGAAACACCATATATTTT. Residues: CASSLARQQIAGNTIYF.

The chain recombines TRBV7-2 with TRBJ2-7; D gene unclear. Germline V gene lookup returns CDR1 SGHTA and CDR2 FQGNSA. V shed 3 bases and J shed 5 bases, with 8 bases lying between them. This CDR3 comprises 12 residues. The CDR3 DNA reads TGTGCCAGCAGCTTTCTGGGCCACGAGCAGTACTTC. It is translated as CASSFLGHEQYF. The entire variable domain, with the rest obtained from reference TRBV7-2 and TRBJ2-7, is as follows: GAGVSQSPSNKVTEKGKDVELRCDPISGHTALYWYRQSLGQGLEFLIYFQGNSAPDKSGLPSDRFSAERTGGSVSTLTIQRTQQEDSAVYLCASSFLGHEQYFGPGTRLTVT.

The chain recombines TRBV19 with TRBJ1-1, with D perhaps matching TRBD1 (5 bases). Germline CDR1 LNHDA, CDR2 SQIVND (reference sequence). The CDR3 is 15 amino acids. V dropped 5 bases and J dropped 3 bases, with 16 bases sitting between them. CDR3 coding DNA: TGTGCCAGTAGTCCTCGACGGGGCGGGGACACTGAAGCTTTCTTT. This encodes CASSPRRGGDTEAFF.

The V gene is TRBV10-1, the J gene TRBJ2-1, with TRBD2 matching over 15 bases. The CDR3 runs 16 residues. With V trimmed by 3 bases and J by 8 bases, 5 bases remained unmatched. CDR1 is WNHNN, CDR2 SYGVQD, per germline (reference sequence). This CDR3 reads CASSEGTSGRMDEQFF. Here the CDR3 DNA reads TGCGCCAGCAGTGAAGGGACTAGCGGGAGGATGGATGAGCAGTTCTTC.

The chain uses TRBV27 and TRBJ2-7; tentatively, D is TRBD2 (6 bases). The V end was cut by 3 bases, the J end by 4 bases, with 13 bases between. Germline CDR1 and CDR2: MNHEY and SMNVEV (reference sequence). This CDR3 region has 14 residues. The CDR3 sequence is CASSFGGISYEQYF. CDR3 nucleotides: TGTGCCAGCAGTTTCGGGGGAATAAGTTACGAGCAGTACTTC.

The rearrangement uses TRBV27 and TRBJ2-1; possible D gene TRBD2, 6 bases. The V gene's germline CDR1 is MNHEY and CDR2 SMNVEV (reference sequence). Deletions cut 8 bases from V and 0 bases from J, with 14 bases between. This CDR3 is 15 amino acids long. CDR3 coding DNA: TGTGCCAGCTCCTTAGGGAGGCCCTCCTACAATGAGCAGTTCTTC. Translating it yields CASSLGRPSYNEQFF.

This clone was detected only once. The chain uses TRBV7-8 and TRBJ1-5; TRBD1 is a possible D gene (5 bases). The V end was cut by 8 bases, the J end by 7 bases, with 15 bases between. CDR3 length: 13 amino acids. The germline V gene has CDR1 SGHVS and CDR2 FQNEAQ. This chain's CDR3 is CASAESGDQPQHF. In nucleotides, the CDR3 is TGTGCCAGCGCCGAATCGGGGGACCAGCCCCAGCATTTT.

J is TRBJ2-1 and V is TRBV6-1, with D unresolved. There are 13 residues in the CDR3. Germline lookup yields CDR1 MNHNS and CDR2 SASEGT. V gave up 8 bases and J gave up 1 base, with 9 bases separating them. The CDR3 loop is CASSGLSYNEQFF. The CDR3 nucleotides are TGTGCCAGCTCTGGCCTGTCCTACAATGAGCAGTTCTTC.

This rearrangement joins TRBV28 to TRBJ2-7, with 11 bases identical to TRBD1. Trimming removed 3 bases from V and 2 bases from J; junction bases left unmatched: 9. The CDR3 loop spans 17 amino acids. Per germline, CDR1 MDHEN and CDR2 SYDVKM. As DNA, the CDR3 is TGTGCCAGCAGTTTTTTTCGGTCGGGACAGGGGGCCTACGAGCAGTACTTC. Translation gives CASSFFRSGQGAYEQYF.